The clone carrying this T cell receptor beta chain was recorded at least ten times. Its specificity is unknown. These data belong to a study of blood T cells in healthy people across ages. Through a sample-barcoded 5' primer and a J-beta primer mix, a second PCR was run for roughly 6 to 12 cycles. TCRdb re-derived calls from the 5' RACE reads in MiXCR, one entry per CDR3 protein. The sample shows some 670,000 distinct CDR3 sequences, roughly half of them seen only once. In germline, CDR1 is SGHTA, CDR2 FQGNSA. Trimming cost V 7 bases and J 2 bases, with 7 bases left between them. CDR3 length equals 12 residues. Study results and limitations: There were more naive CD4+ cells and higher diversity in long-lived donors than in aged donors.

The chain uses TRBV7-2 and TRBJ2-3; no reliable D call. The specimen was blood. The sequence derives from a woman of 80 years or more in good health. The CDR3 loop is CASTDNTDTQYF. The CDR3 region has the DNA TGTGCCAGCACCGATAACACAGATACGCAGTATTTT.